These 29 T cell receptor beta chains came from one sample sequenced in a study of shared clonotypes between healthy human individuals. Repertoires were generated with immunoSEQ multiplex PCR, while TCRdb's copy carries only in-frame clones and drops some. The sample yields fewer than 550,000 clones, roughly 79% seen once. Sequenced material: PBMCs. The receptors shown here come from a woman aged 40 to 50 in good health. Some clones in this sample may be carry-over from other donors' samples.

This clone has more than one count but fewer than ten. The chain has TRBV10-3 and TRBJ2-7; 7 positions agree with TRBD1. This CDR3 has 12 amino acids. V trimming: 2 bases; J trimming: 13 bases; junction bases outside the gene matches: 8. The V gene's germline CDR1 is ENHRY and CDR2 SYGVKD. The DNA for the CDR3 is TGTGCCATCAGTGAGCGAGGGGGCGCTGAATACTTC. This gives the protein CAISERGGAEYF.

The chain recombines TRBV2 with TRBJ2-2; D not certain. This CDR3 comprises 13 residues. V lost 2 bases and J lost 7, with 8 bases in between. Looked up from germline, CDR1 is SNHLY and CDR2 is FYNNEI. The chain's CDR3 is CASSELEGGELFF. Here the CDR3 DNA reads TGTGCCAGCAGTGAACTAGAAGGCGGGGAGCTGTTTTTT.

This rearrangement joins TRBV2 to TRBJ1-1; D gene ambiguous. Germline CDR1 is SNHLY and CDR2 is FYNNEI. Trimming cost V 3 bases and J 0 bases, with 20 bases left between them. CDR3 size: 18 residues. CDR3 in amino acids: CASSDSLGFSRMNTEAFF. The CDR3 region has the DNA TGTGCCAGCAGTGATAGTCTAGGGTTCAGCCGGATGAACACTGAAGCTTTCTTT.

The V call is TRBV19, the J call TRBJ2-7; a weak D match, TRBD1 (5 bases). CDR3 length: 13 residues. CDR1 LNHDA and CDR2 SQIVND come from the germline V gene (reference sequence). Trimming removed 5 bases from V and 5 bases from J, with 13 bases in between. The CDR3 loop reads CASSRQGVDEQYF. CDR3 DNA sequence: TGTGCCAGTAGTCGCCAGGGTGTCGACGAGCAGTACTTC.

V is TRBV5-6 and J is TRBJ1-5, with D possibly matching TRBD1 (5 bases). V lost 3 bases and J lost 0, with 10 bases in between. The CDR3 consists of 15 residues. Germline V gene lookup returns CDR1 SGHDT and CDR2 YYEEEE. In nucleotides, the CDR3 is TGTGCCAGCAGCTCAGGGTTCTATAGCAATCAGCCCCAGCATTTT. Amino acids: CASSSGFYSNQPQHF.

This chain links TRBV2 with TRBJ2-7; D is ambiguous. V lost 7 bases to trimming and J lost 0 bases, with 7 bases between them. The CDR3 sequence is 12 residues long. Germline CDR1 and CDR2: SNHLY and FYNNEI. CDR3 sequence reads: CASTFTSYEQYF. The DNA of the CDR3 is TGTGCCAGCACATTCACCTCCTACGAGCAGTACTTC. Together with reference TRBV2 and TRBJ2-7, the CDR3 gives the full variable domain: EPEVTQTPSHQVTQMGQEVILRCVPISNHLYFYWYRQILGQKVEFLVSFYNNEISEKSEIFDDQFSVERPDGSNFTLKIRSTKLEDSAMYFCASTFTSYEQYFGPGTRLTVT.

This clone appeared a few times. The rearrangement uses TRBV19 and TRBJ1-1; D call uncertain. The length of the CDR3 is 16 residues. Germline CDR1 LNHDA, CDR2 SQIVND (reference sequence). Trimming took 3 bases from V and 2 from J, leaving 16 bases between them. CDR3: CASSISSRNANTEAFF. The CDR3 bases are TGTGCCAGTAGTATTTCTTCAAGGAATGCCAACACTGAAGCTTTCTTT.

The genes are TRBV13 and TRBJ2-7; a possible D gene is TRBD1 (7 bases). Germline CDR1 reads PRHDT; CDR2 reads FYEKMQ (reference sequence). Trimming pared 0 bases from V and 3 bases from J, leaving 12 bases between. This CDR3 region has 15 residues. CDR3 coding DNA: TGTGCCAGCAGCTTAGGTCAGGGGGGTCTCTACGAGCAGTACTTC. This translates into CASSLGQGGLYEQYF.

This clone has only a few counts. The rearrangement joins TRBV7-3 to TRBJ2-2; D call uncertain. V was trimmed by 5 bases and J by 2 bases, leaving 6 bases between them. The germline CDR1 and CDR2 sequences are SGHTA and FQGTGA. This CDR3 has 13 amino acids. In nucleotides, the CDR3 is TGTGCCAGCAGCCAGACTAACACCGGGGAGCTGTTTTTT. Its translation is CASSQTNTGELFF. Together with reference TRBV7-3 and TRBJ2-2, the CDR3 gives the full variable domain: GAGVSQTPSNKVTEKGKYVELRCDPISGHTALYWYRQSLGQGPEFLIYFQGTGAADDSGLPNDRFFAVRPEGSVSTLKIQRTERGDSAVYLCASSQTNTGELFFGEGSRLTVL.

J is TRBJ2-1 and V is TRBV2; D is undetermined. This CDR3 is built from 12 residues. Germline CDR1 reads SNHLY; CDR2 reads FYNNEI. Trimming left V 3 bases short and J 5 bases short, with 5 bases between. CDR3 in DNA: TGTGCCAGCAGTGAGGGGAACAATGAGCAGTTCTTC. Its protein is CASSEGNNEQFF.

This rearrangement joins TRBV28 to TRBJ1-5; 12 nucleotides line up with TRBD1. The CDR3 spans 19 residues. Germline trimming cut 5 bases from V and 4 bases from J; bases unmatched to any gene: 15. Germline values: CDR1 MDHEN, CDR2 SYDVKM. CDR3 sequence (DNA): TGTGCCAGCAGTCCCGGGACAGGGGGCCCCGAGAGGCCTAATCAGCCCCAGCATTTT. Protein sequence: CASSPGTGGPERPNQPQHF.

The chain is built from TRBV11-1 and TRBJ2-7; D is unclear. The germline V and J ends were trimmed by 5 bases and 4 bases, with 15 bases remaining between them. CDR1 and CDR2 from the germline V gene are SGHAT and FQDESV (reference sequence). CDR3 length: 14 amino acids. CDR3 DNA sequence: TGTGCCAGCAGCCCCGGACCAACGGATTACGAGCAGTACTTC. Protein product: CASSPGPTDYEQYF.

This clone was picked up one time. The chain employs TRBV6-6 and TRBJ2-2, with D perhaps matching TRBD2 (5 bases). The germline V gene encodes CDR1 MNHNY and CDR2 SVGAGI (reference sequence). Trimming left V 5 bases short and J 2 bases short, with 12 bases between. This CDR3 has 15 amino acids. The chain's CDR3 is CASSIRPGNTGELFF. The CDR3 DNA follows: TGTGCCAGCAGTATCCGTCCGGGAAACACCGGGGAGCTGTTTTTT.

This clone has a single count. The chain uses TRBV28 and TRBJ2-2; 14 bases align to TRBD2. Looked up from germline, CDR1 is MDHEN and CDR2 is SYDVKM. V lost 5 bases and J lost 7; bases outside the gene matches: 12. This CDR3 spans 18 amino acids. The DNA for the CDR3 is TGTGCCAGCAGTCCGCCCGCGGGACTAGCGGGAGTTGTCGGGGAGCTGTTTTTT. Translation gives CASSPPAGLAGVVGELFF.

The V call is TRBV29-1, the J call TRBJ1-1, with D perhaps matching TRBD1 (5 bases). Between the trimmed V and J ends, which lost 7 bases and 6 bases, there was a span of 12 bases. This CDR3 has 11 residues. CDR1 and CDR2 from the germline V gene are SQVTM and ANQGSEA. CDR3: CSAQGVAEAFF. The CDR3 bases are TGCAGCGCCCAGGGCGTCGCTGAAGCTTTCTTT.

The chain couples TRBV5-1 to TRBJ2-3, with TRBD1 matching 7 bases. Germline assignment: CDR1 SGHRS and CDR2 YFSETQ. The CDR3 loop spans 15 amino acids. V shed 1 base, J shed 2 bases, and the junction held 4 bases outside the gene matches. CDR3: CASSLRTGATDTQYF. The CDR3 coding sequence is TGCGCCAGCAGCTTGAGGACAGGAGCCACAGATACGCAGTATTTT.

The chain recombines TRBV7-6 with TRBJ2-1; no reliable D call. The V gene's germline CDR1 is SGHVS and CDR2 FNYEAQ. The CDR3 is made up of 13 amino acids. V was shortened by 5 bases and J by 5 bases, with 10 bases between the two germline ends. The CDR3 region has the DNA TGTGCCAGCAGCCGTTCTTCCAACAATGAGCAGTTCTTC. Encoded protein: CASSRSSNNEQFF.

This rearrangement joins TRBV2 to TRBJ2-5; D possibly corresponds to TRBD1 (6 bases). The CDR3 has 13 amino acids. Trimming shortened V by 5 bases and J by 5 bases, and 12 bases separated the two germline ends. Looked up from germline, CDR1 is SNHLY and CDR2 is FYNNEI. CDR3 in amino acids: CASSTGSGETQYF. CDR3 DNA: TGTGCCAGCAGTACAGGGTCGGGGGAGACCCAGTACTTC.

This clone showed up just a few times. The chain links TRBV7-2 to TRBJ2-5, with D tentatively TRBD1 or TRBD2 (6 bases each). CDR1 SGHTA and CDR2 FQGNSA come from the germline V gene. V shed 5 bases and J shed 5 bases, with 15 bases lying between them. CDR3 length: 14 amino acids. CDR3 region: CASSLRGVSETQYF. CDR3 nucleotides: TGTGCCAGCAGCCTAAGGGGGGTGTCTGAGACCCAGTACTTC.

The chain links TRBV6-1 to TRBJ2-7; TRBD1 matches 7 bases. In germline, CDR1 is MNHNS, CDR2 SASEGT. V was pared by 10 bases and J by 3 bases, with 9 bases of the junction left unmatched. The CDR3 has 13 residues. The CDR3 is CANTTGAYYEQYF. The CDR3 DNA sequence: TGTGCCAACACAACAGGGGCTTACTACGAGCAGTACTTC.

V gene TRBV4-1 combines with J gene TRBJ2-5; 12 bases align to TRBD2. Germline CDR1 and CDR2: MGHRA and YSYEKL. The CDR3 has 16 residues. V was pared by 8 bases and J by 4 bases, with 11 bases of the junction left unmatched. CDR3 sequence reads: CASGRLAGVSGETQYF. In DNA, the CDR3 is TGCGCCAGCGGGAGACTAGCGGGAGTGTCTGGAGAGACCCAGTACTTC.

J is TRBJ2-1 and V is TRBV29-1; 11 nucleotides line up with TRBD2. With V trimmed by 8 bases and J by 2 bases, 11 bases remained unmatched. The CDR3 runs 16 residues. Per the germline V gene, CDR1 is SQVTM and CDR2 is ANQGSEA. The CDR3 DNA sequence: TGCAGCTCGGGACTAGCGGCGAGTTCAACCTACAATGAGCAGTTCTTC. Amino acid sequence: CSSGLAASSTYNEQFF.

About this clone: A far bigger clonotype differs at one base, so this is likely a read error. This sample includes further DNA sequences coding for the same CDR3. The V call is TRBV6-6, the J call TRBJ2-2; tentatively, D is TRBD1 or TRBD2 (5 bases each). The V end lost 6 bases, the J end lost 3 bases, and 11 bases lay between the germline ends. Germline CDR1 MNHNY, CDR2 SVGAGI (reference sequence). This CDR3 spans 14 amino acids. CDR3 DNA: TGTGCCAGCAGGTCGGGGACGGACACCGGGGAGCTGTTTTTT. Translated: CASRSGTDTGELFF.

V and J are TRBV27 and TRBJ1-5; D is possibly TRBD1 (5 bases). The germline V gene has CDR1 MNHEY and CDR2 SMNVEV (reference sequence). Deletions cut 2 bases from V and 2 bases from J, with 13 bases between. The CDR3 contains 16 residues. As DNA, the CDR3 is TGTGCCAGCAGTTTAGGGACCCTTGGGGGCAATCAGCCCCAGCATTTT. Protein sequence: CASSLGTLGGNQPQHF.

The chain links TRBV15 to TRBJ2-7; D ambiguous. Per germline, CDR1 LNHNV and CDR2 YYDKDF (reference sequence). V shed 4 bases and J shed 0 bases, with 7 bases lying between them. The CDR3 contains 13 residues. Here the CDR3 DNA reads TGTGCCACCAGCATGACAAGCTCCTACGAGCAGTACTTC. Protein: CATSMTSSYEQYF.

The CDR3 DNA reads as TGTGCCAGCAGCTTAGTGGGCAGGAACACCGGGGAGCTGTTTTTT. Residues: CASSLVGRNTGELFF. The chain employs TRBV7-9 and TRBJ2-2; D gene uncertain. V dropped 1 base and J dropped 1 base, with 7 bases sitting between them. This CDR3 is 15 amino acids long. Germline V gene sequence: CDR1 SEHNR, CDR2 FQNEAQ (reference sequence).

This clone was observed many times. The chain couples TRBV6-4 to TRBJ1-4, with D uncertain. Trimming stripped 8 bases from V and 3 bases from J, with 13 bases between. This CDR3 is built from 14 residues. Germline V gene data show CDR1 as MRHNA and CDR2 as SNTAGT. CDR3: CASGSGRPNEKLFF. In nucleotides, the CDR3 is TGTGCCAGCGGTAGCGGGCGGCCTAATGAAAAACTGTTTTTT.

The chain couples TRBV5-1 to TRBJ1-1; the match to TRBD1 covers 7 bases. This CDR3 has 14 residues. J was trimmed by 4 bases and V by 4 bases; bases with no gene match: 7. Germline CDR1 and CDR2: SGHRS and YFSETQ. The CDR3, as DNA: TGCGCCAGCAGCCAGACAGGGTCCGGCACTGAAGCTTTCTTT. It yields the protein CASSQTGSGTEAFF.

The chain uses TRBV28 and TRBJ2-7, with 9 bases identical to TRBD2. CDR1 and CDR2 (germline): MDHEN, SYDVKM. Trimming cost V 3 bases and J 3 bases; bases outside gene matches: 9. The CDR3 runs to 16 residues. CDR3 nucleotides: TGTGCCAGCAGTTTTAGTCGTAGCGGGAGCATCTACGAGCAGTACTTC. It specifies CASSFSRSGSIYEQYF.